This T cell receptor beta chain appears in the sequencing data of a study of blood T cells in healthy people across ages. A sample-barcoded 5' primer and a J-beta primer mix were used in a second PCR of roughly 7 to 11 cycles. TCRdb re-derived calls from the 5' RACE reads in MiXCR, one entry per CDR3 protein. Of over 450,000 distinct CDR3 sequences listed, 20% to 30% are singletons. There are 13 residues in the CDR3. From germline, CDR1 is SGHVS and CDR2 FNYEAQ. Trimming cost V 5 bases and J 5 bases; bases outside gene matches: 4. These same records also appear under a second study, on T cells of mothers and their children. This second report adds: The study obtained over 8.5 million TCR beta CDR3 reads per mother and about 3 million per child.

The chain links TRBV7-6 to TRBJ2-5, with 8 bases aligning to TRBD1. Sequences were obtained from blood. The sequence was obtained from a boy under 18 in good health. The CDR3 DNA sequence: TGTGCCAGCAGCATGAGGGACAGGGAGACCCAGTACTTC. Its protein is CASSMRDRETQYF.